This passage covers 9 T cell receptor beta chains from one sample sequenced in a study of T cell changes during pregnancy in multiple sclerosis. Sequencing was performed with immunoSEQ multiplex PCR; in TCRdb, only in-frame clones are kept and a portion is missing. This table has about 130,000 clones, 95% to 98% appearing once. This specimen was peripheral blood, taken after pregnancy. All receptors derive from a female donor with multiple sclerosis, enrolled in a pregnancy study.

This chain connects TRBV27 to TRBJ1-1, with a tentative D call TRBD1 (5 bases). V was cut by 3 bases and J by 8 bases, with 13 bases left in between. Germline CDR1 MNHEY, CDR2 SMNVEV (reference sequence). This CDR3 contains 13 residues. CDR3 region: CASSFRALGEAFF. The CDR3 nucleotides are TGTGCCAGCAGTTTCAGGGCGTTGGGGGAAGCTTTCTTT.

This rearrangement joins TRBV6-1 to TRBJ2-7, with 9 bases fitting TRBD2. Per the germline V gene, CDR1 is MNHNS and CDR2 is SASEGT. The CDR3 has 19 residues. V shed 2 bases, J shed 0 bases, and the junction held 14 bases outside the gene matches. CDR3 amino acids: CASSERASGTHPSSYEQYF. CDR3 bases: TGTGCCAGCAGTGAACGGGCTAGCGGGACCCACCCGAGCTCCTACGAGCAGTACTTC.

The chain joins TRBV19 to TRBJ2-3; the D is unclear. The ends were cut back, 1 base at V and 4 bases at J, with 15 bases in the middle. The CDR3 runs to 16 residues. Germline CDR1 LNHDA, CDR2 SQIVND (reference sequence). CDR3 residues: CASSIVGSRGADTQYF. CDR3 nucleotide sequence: TGTGCCAGTAGTATAGTAGGCTCCCGAGGCGCAGATACGCAGTATTTT.

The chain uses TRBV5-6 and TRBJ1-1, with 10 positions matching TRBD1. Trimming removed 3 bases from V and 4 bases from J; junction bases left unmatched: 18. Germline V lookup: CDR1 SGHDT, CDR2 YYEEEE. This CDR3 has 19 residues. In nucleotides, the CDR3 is TGTGCCAGCAGCTCATCAACCTGGACAGGGGGTAGGGTGCCCACTGAAGCTTTCTTT. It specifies CASSSSTWTGGRVPTEAFF. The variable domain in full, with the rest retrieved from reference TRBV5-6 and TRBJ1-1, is DAGVTQSPTHLIKTRGQQVTLRCSPKSGHDTVSWYQQALGQGPQFIFQYYEEEERQRGNFPDRFSGHQFPNYSSELNVNALLLGDSALYLCASSSSTWTGGRVPTEAFFGQGTRLTVV.

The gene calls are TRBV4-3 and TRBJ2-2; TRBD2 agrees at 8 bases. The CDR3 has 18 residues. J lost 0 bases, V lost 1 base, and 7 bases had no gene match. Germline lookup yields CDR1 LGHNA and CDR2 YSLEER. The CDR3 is CASSQAAGLAANTGELFF. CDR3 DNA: TGCGCCAGCAGCCAAGCGGCCGGACTAGCAGCGAACACCGGGGAGCTGTTTTTT.

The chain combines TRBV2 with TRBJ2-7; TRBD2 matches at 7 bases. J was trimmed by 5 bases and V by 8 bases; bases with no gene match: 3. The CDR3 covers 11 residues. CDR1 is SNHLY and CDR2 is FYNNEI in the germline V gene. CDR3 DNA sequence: TGTGCCAGCGGACTAGGGGACGAGCAGTACTTC. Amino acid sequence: CASGLGDEQYF.

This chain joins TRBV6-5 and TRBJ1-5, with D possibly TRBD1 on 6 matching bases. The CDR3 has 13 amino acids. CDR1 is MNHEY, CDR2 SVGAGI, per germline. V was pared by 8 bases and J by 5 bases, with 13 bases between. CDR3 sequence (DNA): TGTGCCAGCTCCAACAGGGCACATCAGCCCCAGCATTTT. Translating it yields CASSNRAHQPQHF.

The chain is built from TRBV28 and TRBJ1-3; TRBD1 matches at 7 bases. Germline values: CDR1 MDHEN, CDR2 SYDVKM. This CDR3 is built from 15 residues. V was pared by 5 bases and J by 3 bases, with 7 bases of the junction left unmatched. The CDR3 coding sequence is TGTGCCAGCAGTCCCAGGAGGGGGCTTGGAAACACCATATATTTT. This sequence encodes CASSPRRGLGNTIYF.

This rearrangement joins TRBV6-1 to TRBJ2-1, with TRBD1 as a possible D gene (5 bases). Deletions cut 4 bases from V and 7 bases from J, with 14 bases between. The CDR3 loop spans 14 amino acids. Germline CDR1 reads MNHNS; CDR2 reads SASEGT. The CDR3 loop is CASSVPSRVNEQFF. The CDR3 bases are TGTGCCAGCAGTGTCCCCAGCAGGGTGAATGAGCAGTTCTTC.